The following is a T cell receptor beta chain sequence with its context. The sample comes from a study of blood T cell repertoires in COVID-19. Turning to the study itself: Sample material is recorded as cDNA or gDNA derived from T cells, B-cell-depleted T cells, or PBMCs.

The germline gives CDR1 SQVTM, CDR2 ANQGSEA. V was pared by 7 bases and J by 5 bases, with 14 bases between. The length of the CDR3 is 12 residues. Produced via immunoSEQ multiplex PCR; TCRdb's table is partial and in-frame only. This sample has under 70,000 clones, with 90% found just once. The sequence was obtained from a human donor with active COVID-19. The donor label of this sample is uncertain. The sequenced sample consisted of peripheral blood. The V gene is TRBV29-1, the J gene TRBJ1-1; D is undetermined. The CDR3 here is CSGSKGGTEAFF. The CDR3 DNA sequence: TGCAGCGGCTCTAAGGGCGGGACTGAAGCTTTCTTT. Looking up the rest from reference TRBV29-1 and TRBJ1-1 gives the full variable domain: SAVISQKPSRDICQRGTSLTIQCQVDSQVTMMFWYRQQPGQSLTLIATANQGSEATYESGFVIDKFPISRPNLTFSTLTVSNMSPEDSSIYLCSGSKGGTEAFFGQGTRLTVV.